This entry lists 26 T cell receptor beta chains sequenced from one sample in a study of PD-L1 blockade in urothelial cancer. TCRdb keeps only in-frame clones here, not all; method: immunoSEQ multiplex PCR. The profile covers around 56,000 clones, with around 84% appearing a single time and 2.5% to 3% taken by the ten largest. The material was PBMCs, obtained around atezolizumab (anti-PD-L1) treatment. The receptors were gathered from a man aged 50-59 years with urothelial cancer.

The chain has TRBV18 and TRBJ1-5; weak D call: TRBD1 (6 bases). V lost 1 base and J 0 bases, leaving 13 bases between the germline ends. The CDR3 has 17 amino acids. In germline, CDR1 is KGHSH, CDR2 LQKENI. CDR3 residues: CASSPLGRGSSNQPQHF. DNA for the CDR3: TGTGCCAGCTCACCACTAGGCAGGGGATCTAGCAATCAGCCCCAGCATTTT.

In DNA form, the CDR3 reads TGCGCCAGCAGTCAGGGTTGGGTAAACAGCGCTAACACTGAAGCTTTCTTT. It yields the protein CASSQGWVNSANTEAFF. The rearrangement links TRBV5-1 to TRBJ1-1, with D tentatively TRBD1 (5 bases). The CDR3 runs to 17 residues. The V end lost 5 bases, the J end lost 2 bases, and 22 bases lay between the germline ends. The germline V gene has CDR1 SGHRS and CDR2 YFSETQ.

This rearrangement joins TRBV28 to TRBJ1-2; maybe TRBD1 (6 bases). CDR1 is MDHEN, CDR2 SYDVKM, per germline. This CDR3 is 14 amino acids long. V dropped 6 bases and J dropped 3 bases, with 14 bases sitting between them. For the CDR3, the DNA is TGTGCCAGCAGCGCGGGGGCAGAATACTATGGCTACACCTTC. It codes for CASSAGAEYYGYTF.

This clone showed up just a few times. CDR3 loop: CASSLGDYTSDTQYF. CDR3 bases: TGTGCCAGCAGCTTAGGGGACTACACATCAGATACGCAGTATTTT. The rearrangement joins TRBV7-6 to TRBJ2-3; TRBD2 matches at 7 bases. The J segment lost 4 bases and the V segment lost 1 base, leaving 5 bases of the junction unmatched. From germline, CDR1 is SGHVS and CDR2 FNYEAQ. This CDR3 region has 15 residues. Complete variable domain (other parts from reference TRBV7-6 and TRBJ2-3): GAGVSQSPRYKVTKRGQDVALRCDPISGHVSLYWYRQALGQGPEFLTYFNYEAQQDKSGLPNDRFSAERPEGSISTLTIQRTEQRDSAMYRCASSLGDYTSDTQYFGPGTRLTVL.

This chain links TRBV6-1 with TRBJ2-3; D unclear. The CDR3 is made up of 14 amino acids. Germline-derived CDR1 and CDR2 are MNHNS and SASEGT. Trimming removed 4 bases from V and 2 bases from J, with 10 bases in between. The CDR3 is CASSVLFSTDTQYF. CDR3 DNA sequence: TGTGCCAGCAGTGTTCTGTTTTCCACAGATACGCAGTATTTT.

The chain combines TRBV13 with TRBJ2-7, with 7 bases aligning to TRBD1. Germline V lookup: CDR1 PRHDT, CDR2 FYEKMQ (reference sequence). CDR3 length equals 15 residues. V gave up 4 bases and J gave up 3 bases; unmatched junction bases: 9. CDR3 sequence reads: CASSSPRTGNYEQYF. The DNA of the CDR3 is TGTGCCAGCAGCTCCCCCCGGACAGGAAACTACGAGCAGTACTTC.

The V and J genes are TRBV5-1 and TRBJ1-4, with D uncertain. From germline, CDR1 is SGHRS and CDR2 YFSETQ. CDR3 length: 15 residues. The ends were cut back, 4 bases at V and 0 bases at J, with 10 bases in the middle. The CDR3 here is CASSATGATNEKLFF. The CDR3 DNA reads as TGCGCCAGCAGCGCGACGGGAGCAACTAATGAAAAACTGTTTTTT. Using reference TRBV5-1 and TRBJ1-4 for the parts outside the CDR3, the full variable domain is KAGVTQTPRYLIKTRGQQVTLSCSPISGHRSVSWYQQTPGQGLQFLFEYFSETQRNKGNFPGRFSGRQFSNSRSEMNVSTLELGDSALYLCASSATGATNEKLFFGSGTQLSVL.

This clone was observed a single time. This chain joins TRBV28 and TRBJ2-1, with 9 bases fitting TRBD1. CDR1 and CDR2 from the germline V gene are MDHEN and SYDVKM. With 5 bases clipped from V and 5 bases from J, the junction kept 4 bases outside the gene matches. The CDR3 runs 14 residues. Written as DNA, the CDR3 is TGTGCCAGCAGTCGGTACAGGGGGCACAATGAGCAGTTCTTC. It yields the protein CASSRYRGHNEQFF.

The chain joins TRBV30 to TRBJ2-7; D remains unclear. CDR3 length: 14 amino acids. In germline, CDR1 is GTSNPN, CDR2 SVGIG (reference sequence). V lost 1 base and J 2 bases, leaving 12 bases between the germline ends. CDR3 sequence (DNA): TGTGCCTGGAGTGAGCTACAGACCACCTACGAGCAGTACTTC. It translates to CAWSELQTTYEQYF.

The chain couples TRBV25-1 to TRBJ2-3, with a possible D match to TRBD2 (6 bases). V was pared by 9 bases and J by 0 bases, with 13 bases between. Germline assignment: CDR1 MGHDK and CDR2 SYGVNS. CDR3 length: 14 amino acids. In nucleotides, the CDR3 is TGTGCCAGTTCCTTAGCGGCAAGCACAGATACGCAGTATTTT. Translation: CASSLAASTDTQYF.

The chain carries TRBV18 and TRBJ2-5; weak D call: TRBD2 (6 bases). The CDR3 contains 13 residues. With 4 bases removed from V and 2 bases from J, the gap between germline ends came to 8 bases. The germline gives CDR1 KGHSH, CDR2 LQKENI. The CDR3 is CASSQTRQETQYF. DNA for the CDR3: TGTGCCAGCTCACAGACTAGACAAGAGACCCAGTACTTC.

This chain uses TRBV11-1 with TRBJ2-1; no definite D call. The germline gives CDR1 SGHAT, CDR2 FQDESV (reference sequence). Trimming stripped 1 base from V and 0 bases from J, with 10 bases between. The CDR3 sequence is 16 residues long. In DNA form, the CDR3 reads TGTGCCAGCAGCTTAGGGGTCTACAGCTCCTACAATGAGCAGTTCTTC. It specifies CASSLGVYSSYNEQFF.

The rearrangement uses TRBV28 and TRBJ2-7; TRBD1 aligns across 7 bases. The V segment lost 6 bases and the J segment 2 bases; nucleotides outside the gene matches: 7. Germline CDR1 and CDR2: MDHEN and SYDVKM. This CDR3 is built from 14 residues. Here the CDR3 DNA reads TGTGCCAGCAGCGCGAGGGACAGTCCCTACGAGCAGTACTTC. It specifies CASSARDSPYEQYF.

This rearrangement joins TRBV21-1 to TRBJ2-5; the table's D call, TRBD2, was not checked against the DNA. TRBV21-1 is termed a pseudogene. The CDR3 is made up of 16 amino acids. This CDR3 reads CASSKFMFGVGETQYF. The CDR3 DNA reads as TGTGCCAGCAGCAAATTTATGTTCGGGGTAGGAGAGACCCAGTACTTC.

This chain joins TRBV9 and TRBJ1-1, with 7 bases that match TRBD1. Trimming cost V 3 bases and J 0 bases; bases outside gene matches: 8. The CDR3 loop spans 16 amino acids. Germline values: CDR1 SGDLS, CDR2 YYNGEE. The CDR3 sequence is CASSAQIQGMNTEAFF. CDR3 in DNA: TGTGCCAGCAGCGCACAGATACAGGGGATGAACACTGAAGCTTTCTTT.

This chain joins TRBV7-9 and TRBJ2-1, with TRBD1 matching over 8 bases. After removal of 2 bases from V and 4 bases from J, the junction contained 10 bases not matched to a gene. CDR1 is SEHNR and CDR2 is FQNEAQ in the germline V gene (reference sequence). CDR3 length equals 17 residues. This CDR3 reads CASSLPNTGTGYNEQFF. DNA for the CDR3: TGTGCCAGCAGCTTACCAAATACCGGGACAGGATACAATGAGCAGTTCTTC.

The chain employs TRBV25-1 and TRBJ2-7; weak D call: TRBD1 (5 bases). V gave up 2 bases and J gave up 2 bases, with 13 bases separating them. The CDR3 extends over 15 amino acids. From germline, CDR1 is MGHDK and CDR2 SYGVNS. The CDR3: CASSEPVKDTYEQYF. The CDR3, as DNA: TGTGCCAGCAGTGAACCCGTAAAGGACACCTACGAGCAGTACTTC.

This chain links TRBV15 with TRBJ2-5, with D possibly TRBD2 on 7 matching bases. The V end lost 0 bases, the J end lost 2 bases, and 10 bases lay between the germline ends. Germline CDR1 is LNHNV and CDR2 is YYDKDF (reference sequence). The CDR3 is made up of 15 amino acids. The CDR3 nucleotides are TGTGCCACCAGCAGAGATAGGGGGGGGCAAGAGACCCAGTACTTC. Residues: CATSRDRGGQETQYF. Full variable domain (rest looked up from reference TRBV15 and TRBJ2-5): DAMVIQNPRYQVTQFGKPVTLSCSQTLNHNVMYWYQQKSSQAPKLLFHYYDKDFNNEADTPDNFQSRRPNTSFCFLDIRSPGLGDTAMYLCATSRDRGGQETQYFGPGTRLLVL.

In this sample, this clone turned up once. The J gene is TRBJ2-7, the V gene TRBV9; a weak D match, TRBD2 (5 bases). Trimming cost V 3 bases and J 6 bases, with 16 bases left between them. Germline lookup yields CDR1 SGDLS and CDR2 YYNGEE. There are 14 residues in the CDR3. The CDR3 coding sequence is TGTGCCAGCAGCGGCCCAGGACCTCGGGGCGAGCAGTACTTC. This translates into CASSGPGPRGEQYF.

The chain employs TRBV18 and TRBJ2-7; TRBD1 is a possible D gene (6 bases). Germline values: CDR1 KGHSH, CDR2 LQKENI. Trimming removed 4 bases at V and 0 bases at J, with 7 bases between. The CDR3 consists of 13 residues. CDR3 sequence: CASSLQGSYEQYF. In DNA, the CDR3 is TGTGCCAGCTCACTACAGGGCTCCTACGAGCAGTACTTC. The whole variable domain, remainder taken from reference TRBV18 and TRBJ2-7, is NAGVMQNPRHLVRRRGQEARLRCSPMKGHSHVYWYRQLPEEGLKFMVYLQKENIIDESGMPKERFSAEFPKEGPSILRIQQVVRGDSAAYFCASSLQGSYEQYFGPGTRLTVT.

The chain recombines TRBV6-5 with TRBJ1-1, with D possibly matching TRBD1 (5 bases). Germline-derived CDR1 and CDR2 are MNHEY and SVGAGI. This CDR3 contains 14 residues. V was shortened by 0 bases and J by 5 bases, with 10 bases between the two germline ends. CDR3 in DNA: TGTGCCAGCAGTTACTCATCGGGGGATACTGAAGCTTTCTTT. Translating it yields CASSYSSGDTEAFF.

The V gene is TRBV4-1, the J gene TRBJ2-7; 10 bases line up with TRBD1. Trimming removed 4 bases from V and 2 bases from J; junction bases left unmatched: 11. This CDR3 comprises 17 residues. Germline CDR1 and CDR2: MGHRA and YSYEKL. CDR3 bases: TGCGCCAGCAGCCCTGGTACCCCGGACAGGGGGGCCTACGAGCAGTACTTC. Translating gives CASSPGTPDRGAYEQYF.

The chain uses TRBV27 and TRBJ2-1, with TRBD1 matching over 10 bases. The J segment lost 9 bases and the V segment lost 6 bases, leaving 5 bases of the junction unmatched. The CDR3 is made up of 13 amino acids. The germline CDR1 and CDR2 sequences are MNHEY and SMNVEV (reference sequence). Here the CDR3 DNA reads TGTGCCAGCAGGGGACAGGGGTTCACTGAGCAGTTCTTC. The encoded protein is CASRGQGFTEQFF.

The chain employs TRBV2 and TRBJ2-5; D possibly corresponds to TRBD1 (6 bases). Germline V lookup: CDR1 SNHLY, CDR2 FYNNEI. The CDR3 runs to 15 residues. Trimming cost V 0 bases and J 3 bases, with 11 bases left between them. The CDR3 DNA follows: TGTGCCAGCAGTGAAGCCGGGACAAACAAAGAGACCCAGTACTTC. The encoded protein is CASSEAGTNKETQYF.

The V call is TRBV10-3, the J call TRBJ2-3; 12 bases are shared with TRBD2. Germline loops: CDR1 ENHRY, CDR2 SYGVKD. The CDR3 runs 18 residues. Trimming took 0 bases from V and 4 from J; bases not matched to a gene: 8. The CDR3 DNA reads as TGTGCCATCAGTGAGTCGATGACTAGCGGGAGTTTTGCAGATACGCAGTATTTT. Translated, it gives CAISESMTSGSFADTQYF.

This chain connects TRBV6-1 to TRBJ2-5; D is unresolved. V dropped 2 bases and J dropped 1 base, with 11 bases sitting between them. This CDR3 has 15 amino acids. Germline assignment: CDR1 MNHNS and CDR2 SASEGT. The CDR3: CASSEFLGSQETQYF. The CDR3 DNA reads TGTGCCAGCAGTGAATTTTTGGGCAGCCAAGAGACCCAGTACTTC.